The T cell receptor (beta chain) under discussion was sequenced for a study of blood T cells in healthy people across ages. Overall study findings and caveats: No conclusive comparison of naive versus antigen-experienced cells was possible with unsorted PBMCs.

Germline V CDR1 and CDR2: SGHRS, YFSETQ. This CDR3 is 14 amino acids long. Trimming took off 4 bases at V and 4 bases at J, with 14 bases between the two ends. Healthy Caucasian individuals from Russia aged roughly 6 to 90 served as donors. Per sample, at least 6 micrograms of total RNA were extracted. A second PCR of about 7 to 12 cycles used a sample-barcoded 5' primer and a J-beta primer mix. Every sample gave at least 2.5 million paired-end reads containing CDR3. TCRdb fed the 5' RACE reads into MiXCR, producing one record per CDR3 protein. This repertoire shows a few hundred thousand distinct CDR3 sequences, about 49% found once; its top ten account for around 49%. Notes on this clonotype: Its antigen remains unidentified.

The gene calls are TRBV5-1 and TRBJ1-2, with D tentatively TRBD1 (6 bases). The source material was blood. This clonotype was obtained from a man in his 60s in good health. CDR3 protein: CASSVGDITYGYTF. In nucleotides, the CDR3 is TGCGCCAGCAGCGTTGGGGACATTACCTATGGCTACACCTTC.